This T cell receptor beta chain was identified during a study of blood T cell repertoires in COVID-19. Study at large: PBMCs, B-cell-depleted T cells, or T cells provided the cDNA or gDNA that made up the material.

Some clones are missing from TCRdb's copy, which holds only in-frame ones; the method was immunoSEQ multiplex PCR. The sample includes 15,000 to 20,000 clones, around 85% of them seen just once. The V gene's germline CDR1 is SGHTA and CDR2 FQGNSA. The V end was cut by 6 bases, the J end by 8 bases, with 25 bases between. The CDR3 has 16 residues. Source material: peripheral blood. The rearrangement joins TRBV7-2 to TRBJ1-2; a possible D gene is TRBD1 (5 bases). The source is a man older than 75 with acute or convalescent COVID-19. The DNA for the CDR3 is TGTGCCAGCAGTTATGGGGGGAGGTCCCCTCCTTTGGGCTACACCTTC. It translates to CASSYGGRSPPLGYTF.